The clone carrying this T cell receptor beta chain has a count of ten or more. Its antigen is unknown. No cell fractionation was done, so the repertoire covers all unsorted peripheral blood T cells. This entry belongs to a study of HIV-infected patients and healthy controls. The study's findings and limits: HLA types of the donors remained undetermined. With just sixteen HIV-infected individuals processed, the findings' generality was considered strongly limited.

Around 500 ng RNA was reverse transcribed with alpha and beta constant-region primers. Using multiplexing indices, alpha and beta chain libraries were generated apart by chain-specific third strand synthesis. TCRdb re-analysed the 5' RACE reads in MiXCR, keeping a single row per CDR3 protein. This repertoire shows some 10,000 distinct CDR3 sequences, 6.5% to 10% found once; its top ten account for roughly 3.6%. CDR1 is SGHNT and CDR2 is YYREEE in the germline V gene (reference sequence). This CDR3 has 14 amino acids. The ends were cut back, 5 bases at V and 4 bases at J, with 15 bases in the middle. The sequence was collected from an adult in good health. Sequencing was carried out using blood. The V call is TRBV5-4, the J call TRBJ1-2; possible D gene TRBD1, 5 bases. CDR3 amino acids: CASRSADMPYGYTF. CDR3 in DNA: TGTGCCAGCAGGAGTGCGGACATGCCCTATGGCTACACCTTC.